Following are 19 T cell receptor beta chains from one sample sequenced in a study of graft-versus-host responses after intestinal transplantation. The assay was immunoSEQ multiplex PCR, and TCRdb's table has in-frame clones only and misses some. The sample lists around 90,000 clones; just under 95% were seen once. No antigen has been identified for these receptors. The sample here was unstimulated CD8+ T cells sorted from spleen or lymph node cells, taken before transplant. These receptors were obtained from a human donor who was the organ donor for an intestinal transplant.

V usage is TRBV27 and J usage is TRBJ2-7; a possible D gene is TRBD2 (5 bases). Germline CDR1 MNHEY, CDR2 SMNVEV (reference sequence). This CDR3 has 12 residues. V gave up 1 base and J gave up 7 bases, with 8 bases separating them. This chain's CDR3 is CASSLYPGEQYF. In DNA form, the CDR3 reads TGTGCCAGCAGTTTATATCCGGGAGAGCAGTACTTC.

This clone was detected only a few times. The rearrangement links TRBV5-6 to TRBJ1-2, with D possibly TRBD1 on 6 matching bases. Germline V lookup: CDR1 SGHDT, CDR2 YYEEEE. The V gene lost 4 bases and the J gene lost 3 bases, with 13 bases spanning the gap. The CDR3 runs 14 residues. CDR3 nucleotides: TGTGCCAGCAGCCCCGGGTGGACAGACTATGGCTACACCTTC. Translated, it gives CASSPGWTDYGYTF.

The chain carries TRBV19 and TRBJ2-5; TRBD2 agrees at 11 bases. TRBJ2-7 explains the end of the DNA better; the J call may be wrong. This CDR3 spans 14 amino acids. Per germline, CDR1 LNHDA and CDR2 SQIVND (reference sequence). DNA of the CDR3: TGTGCCAGTAGCATTGGACTAGCGGGCTACGAGCAGTACTTC. Translated, it gives CASSIGLAGYEQYF.

CDR3 in DNA: TGCGCCAGCAGCCAACCTAGACTAGCGGGGGGGAAGGTTGAAGAGACCCAGTACTTC. This sequence encodes CASSQPRLAGGKVEETQYF. This chain uses TRBV4-1 with TRBJ2-5, with 14 bases fitting TRBD2. Germline V gives CDR1 MGHRA, CDR2 YSYEKL. This CDR3 spans 19 amino acids. J gave up 3 bases and V 2 bases, and 11 bases lay outside the gene matches.

V and J are TRBV7-9 and TRBJ2-7; 7 bases agree with TRBD2. After removal of 1 base from V and 5 bases from J, the junction contained 2 bases not matched to a gene. This CDR3 comprises 13 residues. Germline V CDR1 and CDR2: SEHNR, FQNEAQ (reference sequence). The CDR3 sequence is CASSLGGRDEQYF. CDR3 sequence (DNA): TGTGCCAGCAGCTTAGGGGGGAGGGACGAGCAGTACTTC. Supplemented by reference TRBV7-9 and TRBJ2-7, the full variable domain reads DTGVSQNPRHKITKRGQNVTFRCDPISEHNRLYWYRQTLGQGPEFLTYFQNEAQLEKSRLLSDRFSAERPKGSFSTLEIQRTEQGDSAMYLCASSLGGRDEQYFGPGTRLTVT.

This clone was seen just once. This chain joins TRBV15 and TRBJ1-1, with 7 nucleotides matching TRBD1. Unmatched junction bases numbered 6, after V lost 3 bases and J lost 8 bases. The CDR3 has 13 amino acids. Germline CDR1 reads LNHNV; CDR2 reads YYDKDF (reference sequence). This chain's CDR3 is CATSRTGFREAFF. CDR3 DNA: TGTGCCACCAGCAGGACAGGGTTCCGCGAAGCTTTCTTT.

This rearrangement joins TRBV30 to TRBJ2-2; 8 bases agree with TRBD1. Germline values: CDR1 GTSNPN, CDR2 SVGIG (reference sequence). This CDR3 has 12 residues. V lost 8 bases to trimming and J lost 6 bases; unmatched junction nucleotides: 5. The chain's CDR3 is CAGKQGAGELFF. The CDR3 DNA reads TGTGCCGGAAAACAGGGGGCCGGGGAGCTGTTTTTT.

The V and J genes are TRBV15 and TRBJ1-1; 7 bases align to TRBD1. The CDR3 runs 12 residues. The V segment lost 9 bases and the J segment 0 bases; nucleotides outside the gene matches: 1. In germline, CDR1 is LNHNV, CDR2 YYDKDF (reference sequence). The CDR3 DNA sequence: TGTGCCACGGGACAGATGAACACTGAAGCTTTCTTT. Its protein product is CATGQMNTEAFF.

The chain couples TRBV6-1 to TRBJ1-1, with D possibly being TRBD1 (5 bases). V was cut by 0 bases and J by 4 bases, with 12 bases left in between. Germline loops: CDR1 MNHNS, CDR2 SASEGT. The CDR3 extends over 15 amino acids. CDR3 in amino acids: CASSEAWVGGTEAFF. CDR3 in DNA: TGTGCCAGCAGTGAAGCCTGGGTCGGGGGCACTGAAGCTTTCTTT.

V usage is TRBV6-5 and J usage is TRBJ1-4; tentatively, D is TRBD1 (6 bases). This CDR3 is built from 15 residues. Trimming shortened V by 7 bases and J by 3 bases, and 15 bases separated the two germline ends. Per the germline V gene, CDR1 is MNHEY and CDR2 is SVGAGI. The CDR3 sequence: CASTLTGNANEKLFF. The DNA for the CDR3 is TGTGCCAGCACTCTCACAGGGAACGCTAATGAAAAACTGTTTTTT.

CDR3 nucleotide sequence: TGTGCCTCCCGTTTTGAGAGAGGGAATAACTATGGCTACACCTTC. It yields the protein CASRFERGNNYGYTF. V and J are TRBV5-6 and TRBJ1-2; D remains ambiguous. This CDR3 is built from 15 residues. The V end was cut by 10 bases, the J end by 1 base, with 20 bases between. In germline, CDR1 is SGHDT, CDR2 YYEEEE.

The V call is TRBV28, the J call TRBJ1-2; D may be TRBD1 (5 bases). Trimming cost V 5 bases and J 0 bases, with 13 bases left between them. Germline V gene sequence: CDR1 MDHEN, CDR2 SYDVKM. The CDR3 is 15 amino acids. The CDR3: CASSSRDTPNYGYTF. DNA of the CDR3: TGTGCCAGCAGTAGCAGGGATACTCCTAACTATGGCTACACCTTC.

Points on this clone: At one end the junction does not follow the germline gene, possibly because of a read error. The rearrangement joins TRBV2 to TRBJ2-7, with 7 bases that match TRBD1. The CDR3 is made up of 16 amino acids. The germline V gene encodes CDR1 SNHLY and CDR2 FYNNEI. The CDR3 coding sequence is TGTGCCAGCAGAGAAGAACCAACCGACAGGGCGGACGAGCAGTACTTC. This gives the protein CASREEPTDRADEQYF. Looking up the rest from reference TRBV2 and TRBJ2-7 gives the full variable domain: EPEVTQTPSHQVTQMGQEVILRCVPISNHLYFYWYRQILGQKVEFLVSFYNNEISEKSEIFDDQFSVERPDGSNFTLKIRSTKLEDSAMYFCASREEPTDRADEQYFGPGTRLTVT.

This clone was seen a single time. This chain uses TRBV6-5 with TRBJ2-3, with TRBD2 identical over 8 bases. V lost 4 bases to trimming and J lost 3 bases; unmatched junction nucleotides: 9. The CDR3 covers 16 residues. The germline gives CDR1 MNHEY, CDR2 SVGAGI. Here the CDR3 DNA reads TGTGCCAGCAGTTCAACAGCGGGAGTTGGAACAGATACGCAGTATTTT. This translates into CASSSTAGVGTDTQYF.

V usage is TRBV30 and J usage is TRBJ1-2, with unresolved D. Germline-derived CDR1 and CDR2 are GTSNPN and SVGIG (reference sequence). There are 12 residues in the CDR3. The V end was cut by 1 base, the J end by 4 bases, with 7 bases between. CDR3 nucleotide sequence: TGTGCCTGGAGTGACAGTCTCTATGGCTACACCTTC. It encodes CAWSDSLYGYTF. The full variable domain, in which reference TRBV30 and TRBJ1-2 provide the parts outside the CDR3, is SQTIHQWPATLVQPVGSPLSLECTVEGTSNPNLYWYRQAAGRGLQLLFYSVGIGQISSEVPQNLSASRPQDRQFILSSKKLLLSDSGFYLCAWSDSLYGYTFGSGTRLTVV.

This chain joins TRBV7-9 and TRBJ2-6, with D tentatively TRBD1 (6 bases). The CDR3 contains 15 residues. V lost 5 bases and J lost 2, with 10 bases in between. Germline V lookup: CDR1 SEHNR, CDR2 FQNEAQ (reference sequence). The CDR3 region is CASSKQGPGANVLTF. Written as DNA, the CDR3 is TGTGCCAGCAGCAAACAGGGTCCTGGGGCCAACGTCCTGACTTTC.

V gene TRBV4-2 combines with J gene TRBJ2-1; TRBD1 is a possible D gene (6 bases). Germline V gene sequence: CDR1 LGHNA, CDR2 YNFKEQ. This CDR3 spans 15 amino acids. Trimming pared 2 bases from V and 8 bases from J, leaving 16 bases between. The CDR3 DNA is TGTGCCAGCAGCCAACCATCGGGCAGGGGTTATGAGCAGTTCTTC. It translates to CASSQPSGRGYEQFF.

On this clone: Other DNA sequences in the sample encode the same CDR3. V usage is TRBV27 and J usage is TRBJ2-7, with D perhaps matching TRBD1 (6 bases). CDR1 and CDR2 from the germline V gene are MNHEY and SMNVEV (reference sequence). This CDR3 contains 11 residues. V was shortened by 7 bases and J by 4 bases, with 8 bases between the two germline ends. Here the CDR3 DNA reads TGTGCCAGCATGGACAGTTACGAGCAGTACTTC. Translating gives CASMDSYEQYF.

The V gene is TRBV28, the J gene TRBJ2-7; weak D call: TRBD1 (5 bases). There are 15 residues in the CDR3. In germline, CDR1 is MDHEN, CDR2 SYDVKM. V dropped 4 bases and J dropped 1 base, with 14 bases sitting between them. DNA for the CDR3: TGTGCCAGCAGTTCCCACCGACAGCTATCCTACGAGCAGTACTTC. It specifies CASSSHRQLSYEQYF.